This T cell receptor (beta chain) emerged from a study of cytomegalovirus exposure and HLA in healthy donors. Study conclusions and caveats: Equally common other TCR beta chains were less clonally expanded than HLA-associated ones, a later analysis found. A reported reduction in N-insertions relative to the roughly 700-donor mean was seen in an Asian-associated ancestry cluster in a later analysis. Many donors shared some public TCRs, even though most TCR sequences were rare.

This CDR3 has 18 residues. The ends lost 0 bases at V and 2 bases at J; junction bases unmatched: 12. Germline CDR1 is LGHNA and CDR2 is YNFKEQ. Amplification used 60 Vbeta primers and 13 Jbeta primers. Method: immunoSEQ multiplex PCR; TCRdb's copy keeps in-frame clones and lacks some. The sample shows 130,000 or so clones, around 75% of them seen only once. This clone was observed a single time. No antigen is known for it. The rearrangement uses TRBV4-2 and TRBJ2-5; 7 bases align to TRBD2. The sequence was obtained from a woman aged 45-65 years in good health and CMV-seropositive. The sample taken for sequencing was PBMCs. This CDR3 reads CASSQDPGASGPQETQYF. The CDR3 bases are TGTGCCAGCAGCCAAGATCCTGGGGCTAGCGGCCCTCAAGAGACCCAGTACTTC.